This is a list of T cell receptor beta chains from one sample in a study of T cells after yellow fever vaccination. One entry per CDR3 protein results from TCRdb running MiXCR on the 5' RACE reads. This table has a few hundred thousand distinct CDR3 sequences, 17% appearing once. Sample: PBMCs, taken 5 days after the first yellow fever vaccination. The origin of the receptors is a young man who received the YFV17D yellow fever vaccine. Both conserved end residues are part of each CDR3. D genes are given only for firm matches. Expanded clones get a size class; other rows say once, few or many, or leave the size out.

>NA|TRBJ1-3|15|TRBV7-9|NA
CASSYGGGSGNTIYF
TGTGCCAGCAGCTACGGGGGCGGATCTGGAAACACCATATATTTT
>TRBD1|TRBJ1-1|15|TRBV4-2|few
CASSQAGTGITEAFF
TGTGCCAGCAGCCAAGCCGGGACAGGGATTACTGAAGCTTTCTTT
>NA|TRBJ2-7|13|TRBV7-2|many
CASSLLRRPEQYF
TGTGCCAGCAGCTTACTACGGAGACCCGAGCAGTACTTC
>TRBD1|TRBJ2-1|15|TRBV7-2|many
CASSSGQGAIGEQFF
TGTGCCAGCAGCTCGGGACAGGGGGCCATCGGTGAGCAGTTCTTC
>NA|TRBJ2-3|14|TRBV5-8|NA
CASSFTDSTDTQYF
TGTGCCAGCAGCTTTACGGATAGCACAGATACGCAGTATTTT
>NA|TRBJ2-3|14|TRBV24-1|few
CATSAGRSTDTQYF
TGTGCCACCAGTGCTGGGAGAAGCACAGATACGCAGTATTTT
>NA|TRBJ1-5|14|TRBV7-2|few
CASSYGRPEQPQHF
TGTGCCAGCAGCTACGGACGCCCAGAACAGCCCCAGCATTTT
>NA|TRBJ2-3|14|TRBV27|NA
CASGPWGATDTQYF
TGTGCCAGCGGACCTTGGGGGGCGACAGATACGCAGTATTTT
>TRBD2|TRBJ2-1|16|TRBV4-3|NA
CASSQDGSGNYNEQFF
TGCGCCAGCAGCCAAGATGGTAGCGGGAATTACAATGAGCAGTTCTTC
>NA|TRBJ1-1|16|TRBV11-1|few
CASSLADYRLNTEAFF
TGTGCCAGCAGCTTAGCCGATTATAGACTGAACACTGAAGCTTTCTTT
>TRBD2|TRBJ2-3|14|TRBV20-1|NA
CSALTSGGANTQYF
TGCAGTGCTCTGACTAGCGGGGGGGCAAATACGCAGTATTTT
>NA|TRBJ1-4|14|TRBV12-3/TRBV12-4|few
CASSFQVINEKLFF
TGTGCCAGCAGTTTCCAGGTCATTAATGAAAAACTGTTTTTT
>NA|TRBJ2-6|15|TRBV27|NA
CASSSRSSGANVLTF
TGTGCCAGTTCTAGCAGATCTTCGGGGGCCAACGTCCTGACTTTC